This TCR beta chain was sequenced for a study of blood T cells in healthy people across ages. The ends were cut back, 5 bases at V and 0 bases at J, with 15 bases in the middle. Germline V gene sequence: CDR1 SGHRS, CDR2 YFSETQ. The CDR3 runs to 16 residues. For the second PCR, which ran for about 7 to 11 cycles, a sample-barcoded 5' primer and a J-beta primer mix were used. One entry per CDR3 protein, called by TCRdb with MiXCR from the 5' RACE reads. The sample lists about 640,000 distinct CDR3 sequences; 45% to 65% were seen once. The receptor was isolated from a man between 60 and 75 years old in good health. The chain joins TRBV5-1 to TRBJ2-1, with D uncertain. The material sequenced was blood. The CDR3 DNA reads TGCGCCAGCAGACACGGACGGAGCGTCTCCTACAATGAGCAGTTCTTC. Translating it yields CASRHGRSVSYNEQFF.